This T cell receptor beta chain was documented in a study of shared clonotypes between healthy human individuals. On the study more broadly: Contributing individuals were a couple of females and a few males aged 18 to 49. CD8 memory received one plate per donor, CD8 naive two, CD4 memory three and CD4 naive three.

CDR3 size: 13 residues. V was clipped by 4 bases and J by 6 bases, with 12 bases between them. Germline assignment: CDR1 SGHTA and CDR2 FQGNSA. Naive-designated CD8 cells lacked CD45RO, were positively enriched for CCR7, and omitted terminally differentiated effector memory CD45RA+ cells. Sequencing was performed with immunoSEQ multiplex PCR; in TCRdb, only in-frame clones are kept and a portion is missing. The table records 2 million to 2.5 million clones, less than 95% of them present only once. This rearrangement joins TRBV7-2 to TRBJ1-2, with D possibly matching TRBD1 (5 bases). This clonotype was sampled from a man younger than 30 in good health. Sequenced material: naive CD8+ T cells sorted from blood. The CDR3 bases are TGTGCCAGCAGCTACGGGGGGACTCATGGCTACACCTTC. It yields the protein CASSYGGTHGYTF. The full variable domain, with the rest looked up from reference TRBV7-2 and TRBJ1-2, is GAGVSQSPSNKVTEKGKDVELRCDPISGHTALYWYRQSLGQGLEFLIYFQGNSAPDKSGLPSDRFSAERTGGSVSTLTIQRTQQEDSAVYLCASSYGGTHGYTFGSGTRLTVV.